This T cell receptor beta chain was documented in a study of CD8 T cells in Susac syndrome. A quantity of roughly 0.5 to 1 ug RNA underwent reverse transcription using random hexamers. Amplification of TCR beta CDR3 was carried out by immunoSEQ multiplex PCR, which covered 54 Vbeta and 13 Jbeta segments. TCRdb used MiXCR to reprocess the immunoSEQ multiplex PCR reads, holding one entry per CDR3 protein. This table holds 200,000 to 250,000 distinct CDR3 sequences, approximately 95% found once. The CD8+ and CD4+ T cells were isolated magnetically using a negative isolation approach, whereas the TEMRA cells were enriched by FACS. V lost 4 bases and J lost 1, with 8 bases in between. Germline-derived CDR1 and CDR2 are MNHEY and SMNVEV (reference sequence). This CDR3 region has 13 residues.

J is TRBJ2-7 and V is TRBV27; no clear D. The clonotype comes from a human donor with multiple sclerosis. Sequenced: CD4+ T cells from PBMCs. The CDR3 loop is CASSYLRSYEQYF. The CDR3 DNA sequence: TGTGCCAGCAGTTACCTTAGATCCTACGAGCAGTACTTC.